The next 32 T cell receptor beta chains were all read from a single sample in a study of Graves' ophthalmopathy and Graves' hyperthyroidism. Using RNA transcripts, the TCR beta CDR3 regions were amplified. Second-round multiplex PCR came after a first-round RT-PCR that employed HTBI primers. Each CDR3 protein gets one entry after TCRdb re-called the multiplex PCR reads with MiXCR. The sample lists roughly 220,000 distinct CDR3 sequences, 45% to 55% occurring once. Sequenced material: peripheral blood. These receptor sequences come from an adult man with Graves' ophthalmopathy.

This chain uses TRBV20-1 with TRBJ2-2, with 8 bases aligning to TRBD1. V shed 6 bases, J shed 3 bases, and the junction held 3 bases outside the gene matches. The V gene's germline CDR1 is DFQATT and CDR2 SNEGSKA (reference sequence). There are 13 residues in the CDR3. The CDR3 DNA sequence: TGCAGTGCGTCGGACAGGGACACCGGGGAGCTGTTTTTT. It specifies CSASDRDTGELFF.

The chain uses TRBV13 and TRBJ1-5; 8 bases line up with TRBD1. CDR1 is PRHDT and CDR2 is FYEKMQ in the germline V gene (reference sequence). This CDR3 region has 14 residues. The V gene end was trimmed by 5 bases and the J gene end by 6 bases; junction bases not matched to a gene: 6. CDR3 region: CASSTRQGIQPQHF. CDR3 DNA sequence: TGTGCCAGCAGCACCAGACAGGGGATTCAGCCCCAGCATTTT.

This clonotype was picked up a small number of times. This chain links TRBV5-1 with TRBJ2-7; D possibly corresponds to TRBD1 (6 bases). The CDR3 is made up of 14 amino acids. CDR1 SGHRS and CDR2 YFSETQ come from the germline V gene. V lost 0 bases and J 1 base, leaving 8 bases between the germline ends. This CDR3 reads CASSLARGSYEQYF. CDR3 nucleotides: TGCGCCAGCAGCTTGGCCAGGGGTTCCTACGAGCAGTACTTC.

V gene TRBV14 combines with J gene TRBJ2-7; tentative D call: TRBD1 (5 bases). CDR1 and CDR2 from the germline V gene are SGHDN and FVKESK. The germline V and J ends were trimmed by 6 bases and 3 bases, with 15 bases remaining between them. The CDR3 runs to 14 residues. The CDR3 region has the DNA TGTGCCAGCAGGCGCACAGGATTTGACTACGAGCAGTACTTC. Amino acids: CASRRTGFDYEQYF.

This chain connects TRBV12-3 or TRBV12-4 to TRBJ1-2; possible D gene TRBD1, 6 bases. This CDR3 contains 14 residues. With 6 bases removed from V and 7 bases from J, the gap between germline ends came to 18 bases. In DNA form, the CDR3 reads TGTGCCAGCAGCCTCGTAGACAGGTCTGGTGGCTACACCTTC. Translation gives CASSLVDRSGGYTF.

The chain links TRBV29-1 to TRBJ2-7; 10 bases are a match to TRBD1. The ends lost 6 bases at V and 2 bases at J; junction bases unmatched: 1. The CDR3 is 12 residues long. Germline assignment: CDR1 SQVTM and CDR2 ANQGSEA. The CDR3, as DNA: TGCAGCGTCGGGACAGGGGCCTACGAGCAGTACTTC. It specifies CSVGTGAYEQYF.

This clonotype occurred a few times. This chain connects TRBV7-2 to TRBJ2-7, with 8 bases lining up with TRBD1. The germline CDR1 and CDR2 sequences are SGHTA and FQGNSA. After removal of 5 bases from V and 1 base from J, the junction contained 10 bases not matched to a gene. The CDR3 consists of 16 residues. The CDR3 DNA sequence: TGTGCCAGCAGCCAAACATCAGGGGGCCCTTCCTACGAGCAGTACTTC. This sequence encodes CASSQTSGGPSYEQYF.

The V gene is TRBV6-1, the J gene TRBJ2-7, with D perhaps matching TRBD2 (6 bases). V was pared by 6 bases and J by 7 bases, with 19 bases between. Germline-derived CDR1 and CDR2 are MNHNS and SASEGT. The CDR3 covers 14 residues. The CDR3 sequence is CASSNRVSGGEQYF. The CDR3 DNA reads TGTGCCAGCAGCAACCGGGTCTCCGGAGGGGAGCAGTACTTC.

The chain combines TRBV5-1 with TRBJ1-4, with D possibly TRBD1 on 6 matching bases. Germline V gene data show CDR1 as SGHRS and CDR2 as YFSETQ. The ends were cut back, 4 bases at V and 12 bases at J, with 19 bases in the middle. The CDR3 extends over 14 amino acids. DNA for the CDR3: TGCGCCAGCAGCCTGATGGGCGGGGGCGAAGAACTGTTTTTT. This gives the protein CASSLMGGGEELFF.

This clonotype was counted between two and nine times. CDR3 sequence (DNA): TGTGCCAGCACGCGAGACAGGGGGCTCGGCTACACCTTC. Translation: CASTRDRGLGYTF. The rearrangement links TRBV14 to TRBJ1-2, with TRBD1 identical over 10 bases. Germline assignment: CDR1 SGHDN and CDR2 FVKESK. This CDR3 region has 13 residues. V trimming: 7 bases; J trimming: 8 bases; junction bases outside the gene matches: 7.

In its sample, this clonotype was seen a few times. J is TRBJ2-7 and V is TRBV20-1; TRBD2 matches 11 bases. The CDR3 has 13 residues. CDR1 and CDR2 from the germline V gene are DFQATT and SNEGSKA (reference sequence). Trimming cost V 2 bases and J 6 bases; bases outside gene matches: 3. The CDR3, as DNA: TGCAGTGCTAGAACTAGCGGGAGAGTCGAGCAGTACTTC. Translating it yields CSARTSGRVEQYF.

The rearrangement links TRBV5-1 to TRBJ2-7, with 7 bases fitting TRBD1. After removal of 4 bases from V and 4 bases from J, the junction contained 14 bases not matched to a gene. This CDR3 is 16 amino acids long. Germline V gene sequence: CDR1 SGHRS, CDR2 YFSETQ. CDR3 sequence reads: CASSTADRSVGYEQYF. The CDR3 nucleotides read TGCGCCAGCAGCACAGCGGACAGGTCGGTGGGATACGAGCAGTACTTC.

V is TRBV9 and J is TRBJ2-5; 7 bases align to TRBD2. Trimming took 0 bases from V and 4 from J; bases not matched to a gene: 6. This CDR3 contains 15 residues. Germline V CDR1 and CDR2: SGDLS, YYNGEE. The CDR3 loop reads CASSVVDGEGETQYF. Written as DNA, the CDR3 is TGTGCCAGCAGCGTAGTGGATGGGGAGGGAGAGACCCAGTACTTC.

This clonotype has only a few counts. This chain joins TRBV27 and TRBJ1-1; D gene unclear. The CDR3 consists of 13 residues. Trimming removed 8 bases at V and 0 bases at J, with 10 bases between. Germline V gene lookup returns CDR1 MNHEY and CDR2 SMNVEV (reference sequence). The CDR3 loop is CASSTALNTEAFF. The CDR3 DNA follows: TGTGCCAGCTCGACGGCCTTGAACACTGAAGCTTTCTTT.

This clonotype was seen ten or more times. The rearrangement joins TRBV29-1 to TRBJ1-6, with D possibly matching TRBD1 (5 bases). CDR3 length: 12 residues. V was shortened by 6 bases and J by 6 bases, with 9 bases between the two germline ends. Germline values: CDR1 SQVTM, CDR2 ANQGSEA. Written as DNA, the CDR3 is TGCAGCGTGGGGGGACCTAATTCACCCCTCCACTTT. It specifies CSVGGPNSPLHF.

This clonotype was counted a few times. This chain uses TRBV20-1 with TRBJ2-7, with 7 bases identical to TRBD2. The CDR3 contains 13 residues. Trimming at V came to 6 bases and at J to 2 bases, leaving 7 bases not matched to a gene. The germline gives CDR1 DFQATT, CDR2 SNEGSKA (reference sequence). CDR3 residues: CSANPSGPYEQYF. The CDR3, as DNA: TGCAGTGCCAATCCTAGCGGACCCTACGAGCAGTACTTC.

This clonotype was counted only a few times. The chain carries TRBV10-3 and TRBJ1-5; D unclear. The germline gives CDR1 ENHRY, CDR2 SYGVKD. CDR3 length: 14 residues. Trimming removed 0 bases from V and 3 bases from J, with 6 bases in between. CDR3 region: CAISESDSNQPQHF. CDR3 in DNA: TGTGCCATCAGTGAGTCCGACTCCAATCAGCCCCAGCATTTT.

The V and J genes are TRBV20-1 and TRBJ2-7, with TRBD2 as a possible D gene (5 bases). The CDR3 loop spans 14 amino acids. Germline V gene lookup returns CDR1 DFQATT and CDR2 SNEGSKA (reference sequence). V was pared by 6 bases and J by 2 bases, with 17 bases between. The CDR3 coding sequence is TGCAGTGCAGACCCTCAGCGGATAACCTACGAGCAGTACTTC. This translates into CSADPQRITYEQYF.

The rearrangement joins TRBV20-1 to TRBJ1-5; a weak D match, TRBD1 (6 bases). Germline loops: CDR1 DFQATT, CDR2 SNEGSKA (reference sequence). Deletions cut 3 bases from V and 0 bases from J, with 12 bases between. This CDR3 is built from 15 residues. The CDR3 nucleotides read TGCAGTGCTAGTAAGGGACATAATAGCAATCAGCCCCAGCATTTT. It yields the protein CSASKGHNSNQPQHF.

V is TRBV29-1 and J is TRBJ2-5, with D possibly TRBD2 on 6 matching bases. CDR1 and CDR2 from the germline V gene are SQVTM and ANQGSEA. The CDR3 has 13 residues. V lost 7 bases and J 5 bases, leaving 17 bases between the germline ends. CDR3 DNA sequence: TGCAGCGGCCAACCGGCGGAGGGGGAGACCCAGTACTTC. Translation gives CSGQPAEGETQYF.

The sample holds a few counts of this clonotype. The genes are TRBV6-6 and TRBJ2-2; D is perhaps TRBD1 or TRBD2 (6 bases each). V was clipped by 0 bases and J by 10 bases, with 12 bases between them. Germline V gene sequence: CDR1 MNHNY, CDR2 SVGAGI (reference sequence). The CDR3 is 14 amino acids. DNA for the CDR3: TGTGCCAGCAGTTACTCGAACGCGGGACAGGAGCTGTTTTTT. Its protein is CASSYSNAGQELFF.

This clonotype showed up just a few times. In nucleotides, the CDR3 is TGTGCCACCAGCCTAGCTAGGGCTCCAAGGGAGACCCAGTACTTC. Translation gives CATSLARAPRETQYF. The rearrangement uses TRBV15 and TRBJ2-5; D perhaps matches TRBD2 (5 bases). CDR1 is LNHNV, CDR2 YYDKDF, per germline (reference sequence). V dropped 5 bases and J dropped 5 bases, with 18 bases sitting between them. The CDR3 has 15 residues.

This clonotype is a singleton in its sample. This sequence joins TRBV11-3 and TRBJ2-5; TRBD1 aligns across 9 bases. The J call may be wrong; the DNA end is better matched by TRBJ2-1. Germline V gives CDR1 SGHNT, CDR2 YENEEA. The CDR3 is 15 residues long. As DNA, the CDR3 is TGTGCCAGCAGCTACAGGGGGCCCTCCTACAATGAGCAGTTCTTC. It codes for CASSYRGPSYNEQFF.

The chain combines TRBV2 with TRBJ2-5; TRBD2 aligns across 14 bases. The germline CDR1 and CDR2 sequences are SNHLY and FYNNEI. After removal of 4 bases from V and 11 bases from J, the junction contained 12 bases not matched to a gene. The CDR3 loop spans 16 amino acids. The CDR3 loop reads CASSGTSGRSHKIQYF. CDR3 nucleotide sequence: TGTGCCAGCAGTGGGACTAGCGGGAGGTCCCACAAAATTCAGTACTTC.

This CDR3 is CSARDRQGDGYEQYF. CDR3 bases: TGCAGTGCTAGAGATCGGCAGGGGGACGGCTACGAGCAGTACTTC. V usage is TRBV20-1 and J usage is TRBJ2-7; TRBD1 matches 7 bases. CDR3 length: 15 residues. Germline assignment: CDR1 DFQATT and CDR2 SNEGSKA (reference sequence). V lost 0 bases and J lost 3; bases outside the gene matches: 8.

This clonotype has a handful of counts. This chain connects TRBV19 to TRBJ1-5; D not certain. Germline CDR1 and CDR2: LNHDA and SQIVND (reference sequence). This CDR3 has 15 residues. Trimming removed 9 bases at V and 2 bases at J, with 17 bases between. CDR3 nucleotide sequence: TGTGCCAGCAGTCGAACCGGGGATGGCAATCAGCCCCAGCATTTT. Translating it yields CASSRTGDGNQPQHF.

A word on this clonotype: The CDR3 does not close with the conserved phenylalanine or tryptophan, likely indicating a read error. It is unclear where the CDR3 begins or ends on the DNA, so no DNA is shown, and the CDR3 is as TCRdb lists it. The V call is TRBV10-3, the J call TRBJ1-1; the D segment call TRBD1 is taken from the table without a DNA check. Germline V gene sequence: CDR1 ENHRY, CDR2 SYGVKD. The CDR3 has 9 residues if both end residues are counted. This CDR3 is CAISASRDR.

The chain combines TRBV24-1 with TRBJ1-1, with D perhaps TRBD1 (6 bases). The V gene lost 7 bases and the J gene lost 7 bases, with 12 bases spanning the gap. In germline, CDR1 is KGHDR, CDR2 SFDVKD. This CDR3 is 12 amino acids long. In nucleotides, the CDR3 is TGTGCCACCAGCTCCGGGACATTTGAAGCTTTCTTT. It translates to CATSSGTFEAFF.

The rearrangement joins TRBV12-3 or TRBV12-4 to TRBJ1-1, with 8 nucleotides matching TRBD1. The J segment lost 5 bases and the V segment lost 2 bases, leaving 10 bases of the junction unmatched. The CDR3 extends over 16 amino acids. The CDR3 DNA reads TGTGCCAGCAGTTTAAGGTCAGGGGGCGGTTTGACTGAAGCTTTCTTT. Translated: CASSLRSGGGLTEAFF.

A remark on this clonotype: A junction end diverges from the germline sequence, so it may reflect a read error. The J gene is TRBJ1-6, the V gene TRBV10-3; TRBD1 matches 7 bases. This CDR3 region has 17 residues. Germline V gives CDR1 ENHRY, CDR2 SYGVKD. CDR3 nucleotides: TGTGCCAGCAGTTTTTTTCGAGGGGGCCGGTCCAATTCACCCCTCCACTTT. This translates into CASSFFRGGRSNSPLHF.

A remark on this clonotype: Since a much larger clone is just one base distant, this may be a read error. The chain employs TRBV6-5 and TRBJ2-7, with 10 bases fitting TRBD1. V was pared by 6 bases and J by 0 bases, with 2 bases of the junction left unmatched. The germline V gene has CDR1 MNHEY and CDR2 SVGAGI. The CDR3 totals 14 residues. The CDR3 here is CASRGQGPSYEQYF. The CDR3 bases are TGTGCCAGCAGGGGACAGGGGCCCTCCTACGAGCAGTACTTC.

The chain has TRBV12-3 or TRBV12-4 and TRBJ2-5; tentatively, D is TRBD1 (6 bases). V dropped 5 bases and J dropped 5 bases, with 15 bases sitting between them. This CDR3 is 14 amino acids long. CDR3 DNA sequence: TGTGCCAGCAGTCACGACAGGTTGGGGGAGACCCAGTACTTC. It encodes CASSHDRLGETQYF.